A single sample is the source of the 32 T cell receptor beta chains below, sequenced in a study of shared clonotypes between healthy human individuals. Sequenced by immunoSEQ multiplex PCR; TCRdb stores in-frame clones only, minus some. The sample holds some 630,000 clones, 60% to 80% seen once. Sequencing used memory CD4+ T cells sorted from blood. Subset of the sample: CD45RA-negative fraction. The receptors were gathered from a woman between 25 and 40 years old in good health.

J is TRBJ2-7 and V is TRBV7-2, with unresolved D. CDR3 length: 15 residues. Per germline, CDR1 SGHTA and CDR2 FQGNSA. The V end lost 2 bases, the J end lost 2 bases, and 13 bases lay between the germline ends. CDR3 loop: CASSLPDQAAYEQYF. In DNA form, the CDR3 reads TGTGCCAGCAGCTTACCCGACCAGGCGGCCTACGAGCAGTACTTC.

The V gene is TRBV11-2, the J gene TRBJ2-5; D is tentatively TRBD1 or TRBD2 (7 bases each). CDR1 and CDR2 (germline): SGHAT, FQNNGV. V shed 2 bases and J shed 5 bases, with 12 bases lying between them. The CDR3 loop spans 14 amino acids. The CDR3, as DNA: TGTGCCAGCAGCTTAATGCAGGGGGGGGAGACCCAGTACTTC. Translated, it gives CASSLMQGGETQYF.

The V call is TRBV5-5, the J call TRBJ2-3; 11 bases are shared with TRBD2. Germline V gene lookup returns CDR1 SGHKS and CDR2 YYEKEE (reference sequence). The CDR3 covers 16 residues. V shed 4 bases, J shed 0 bases, and the junction held 4 bases outside the gene matches. CDR3 in amino acids: CASSPRTSGSTDTQYF. CDR3 in DNA: TGTGCCAGCAGCCCACGGACTAGCGGGAGCACAGATACGCAGTATTTT.

The J gene is TRBJ2-5, the V gene TRBV7-9; 7 positions match TRBD1. The J call is in doubt because the DNA end fits TRBJ2-7 better. Germline CDR1 is SEHNR and CDR2 is FQNEAQ (reference sequence). The CDR3 extends over 13 amino acids. The CDR3 is CASSTSDRDEQYF. The CDR3 DNA is TGTGCCAGCAGCACCTCTGACAGGGACGAGCAGTACTTC.

This clone was found once. The V gene is TRBV19, the J gene TRBJ2-2; 12 positions match TRBD2. Losses at the gene ends were 0 bases for V and 4 bases for J; bases not matched to a gene: 12. CDR1 and CDR2 from the germline V gene are LNHDA and SQIVND (reference sequence). The CDR3 spans 20 residues. CDR3 in amino acids: CASSIDNRLAGGTVTGELFF. The CDR3 bases are TGTGCCAGTAGTATAGATAACCGCCTAGCGGGAGGGACGGTCACCGGGGAGCTGTTTTTT.

The CDR3 nucleotides read TGCGCCAGCAGCCCGACCCCGGGAGGCACCCAAGAGACCCAGTACTTC. It yields the protein CASSPTPGGTQETQYF. V is TRBV4-1 and J is TRBJ2-5; TRBD2 matches 7 bases. The CDR3 is 16 residues long. The germline gives CDR1 MGHRA, CDR2 YSYEKL. V gave up 4 bases and J gave up 1 base; unmatched junction bases: 9.

The chain has TRBV5-1 and TRBJ2-2, with D perhaps given as TRBD1 or TRBD2 (5 bases each). V was cut by 1 base and J by 2 bases, with 9 bases left in between. This CDR3 is 15 amino acids long. CDR1 is SGHRS, CDR2 YFSETQ, per germline. The CDR3 DNA sequence: TGCGCCAGCAGCTTGTACGGGGCCAACACCGGGGAGCTGTTTTTT. The encoded protein is CASSLYGANTGELFF. Full variable domain (rest looked up from reference TRBV5-1 and TRBJ2-2): KAGVTQTPRYLIKTRGQQVTLSCSPISGHRSVSWYQQTPGQGLQFLFEYFSETQRNKGNFPGRFSGRQFSNSRSEMNVSTLELGDSALYLCASSLYGANTGELFFGEGSRLTVL.

This chain links TRBV5-1 with TRBJ1-1; 7 nucleotides match TRBD1. CDR1 is SGHRS and CDR2 is YFSETQ in the germline V gene. The CDR3 runs to 15 residues. V gave up 0 bases and J gave up 4 bases; unmatched junction bases: 6. The CDR3, as DNA: TGCGCCAGCAGCTTGGAGGCAGGGGGAAGCACTGAAGCTTTCTTT. Its protein is CASSLEAGGSTEAFF.

This clone was counted a single time. The J gene is TRBJ2-7, the V gene TRBV28, with D possibly being TRBD1 or TRBD2 (5 bases each). CDR3 length equals 15 residues. The ends were cut back, 7 bases at V and 0 bases at J, with 16 bases in the middle. Germline V gene sequence: CDR1 MDHEN, CDR2 SYDVKM. CDR3 nucleotides: TGTGCCAGCACCCTTCCGGGACCTGCCTCCTACGAGCAGTACTTC. Protein sequence: CASTLPGPASYEQYF.

V gene TRBV27 combines with J gene TRBJ2-7; D gene ambiguous. Germline values: CDR1 MNHEY, CDR2 SMNVEV (reference sequence). The CDR3 is 14 amino acids. V dropped 4 bases and J dropped 5 bases, with 15 bases sitting between them. The CDR3 DNA reads as TGTGCCAGCAGTTCCCGCTCCCAGGCCCACGAGCAGTACTTC. As protein: CASSSRSQAHEQYF.

This chain joins TRBV18 and TRBJ2-5; weak D call: TRBD2 (6 bases). Trimming pared 5 bases from V and 1 base from J, leaving 11 bases between. In germline, CDR1 is KGHSH, CDR2 LQKENI. The length of the CDR3 is 14 residues. CDR3 sequence (DNA): TGTGCCAGCTCAGGAGGGAATACCCAAGAGACCCAGTACTTC. Encoded protein: CASSGGNTQETQYF.

The chain carries TRBV7-9 and TRBJ2-1; D gene unclear. Trimming removed 5 bases at V and 8 bases at J, with 10 bases between. The CDR3 totals 12 residues. CDR1 SEHNR and CDR2 FQNEAQ come from the germline V gene (reference sequence). DNA of the CDR3: TGTGCCAGCAGCCCTGGTGGTTATGAGCAGTTCTTC. Residues: CASSPGGYEQFF.

The rearrangement joins TRBV5-1 to TRBJ2-3; 8 nucleotides match TRBD2. The CDR3 extends over 14 amino acids. Germline CDR1 reads SGHRS; CDR2 reads YFSETQ. Trimming removed 4 bases from V and 0 bases from J; junction bases left unmatched: 1. CDR3 protein: CASSTGGSTDTQYF. The CDR3 region has the DNA TGCGCCAGCAGCACGGGGGGGAGCACAGATACGCAGTATTTT.

The J gene is TRBJ2-1, the V gene TRBV6-6, with D perhaps matching TRBD2 (6 bases). The CDR3 is 15 residues long. CDR1 and CDR2 from the germline V gene are MNHNY and SVGAGI (reference sequence). The V end lost 0 bases, the J end lost 9 bases, and 15 bases lay between the germline ends. CDR3 amino acids: CASSYSEPTSFEQFF. CDR3 nucleotide sequence: TGTGCCAGCAGTTACTCCGAACCGACTAGTTTTGAGCAGTTCTTC.

The chain joins TRBV6-5 to TRBJ1-4, with no clear D. The V gene lost 6 bases and the J gene lost 12 bases, with 14 bases spanning the gap. This CDR3 is built from 12 residues. Germline lookup yields CDR1 MNHEY and CDR2 SVGAGI. This CDR3 is CASRRGLRELFF. The CDR3 nucleotides read TGTGCCAGCAGGCGCGGTTTGAGGGAACTGTTTTTT.

The rearrangement joins TRBV10-2 to TRBJ2-3, with 11 positions matching TRBD1. Germline CDR1 is WSHSY and CDR2 is SAAADI. The CDR3 length is 15 residues. V trimming: 8 bases; J trimming: 0 bases; junction bases outside the gene matches: 4. The CDR3 spells CASGGQGASTDTQYF. In DNA form, the CDR3 reads TGCGCCAGCGGAGGACAGGGGGCGAGCACAGATACGCAGTATTTT.

The chain carries TRBV18 and TRBJ1-1; no clear D. The V gene lost 0 bases and the J gene lost 0 bases, with 11 bases spanning the gap. Germline loops: CDR1 KGHSH, CDR2 LQKENI. The CDR3 covers 16 residues. The CDR3 spells CASSPPSAGMNTEAFF. CDR3 nucleotides: TGTGCCAGCTCACCACCGTCCGCGGGGATGAACACTGAAGCTTTCTTT.

The chain joins TRBV27 to TRBJ1-2; no reliable D call. CDR1 is MNHEY, CDR2 SMNVEV, per germline (reference sequence). There are 12 residues in the CDR3. The V end lost 6 bases, the J end lost 0 bases, and 5 bases lay between the germline ends. This chain's CDR3 is CASRRPNYGYTF. CDR3 bases: TGTGCCAGCAGGAGACCTAACTATGGCTACACCTTC.

The J gene is TRBJ2-2, the V gene TRBV7-8; 9 positions agree with TRBD2. Germline CDR1 and CDR2: SGHVS and FQNEAQ. After removal of 2 bases from V and 2 bases from J, the junction contained 9 bases not matched to a gene. CDR3 length: 18 amino acids. The CDR3 DNA reads as TGTGCCAGCAGCTTAAACGCGGGAGGGCCTTATAACACCGGGGAGCTGTTTTTT. This codes for CASSLNAGGPYNTGELFF.

V gene TRBV11-2 combines with J gene TRBJ2-5; the D gene is possibly TRBD2 (5 bases). The DNA end favors TRBJ2-7, so the J call may be wrong. The CDR3 has 15 residues. From germline, CDR1 is SGHAT and CDR2 FQNNGV. CDR3 loop: CASSLGPFGGYEQYF. The DNA for the CDR3 is TGTGCCAGCAGCCTCGGGCCCTTCGGAGGCTACGAGCAGTACTTC.

The rearrangement links TRBV28 to TRBJ1-2; the D gene is possibly TRBD1 (5 bases). Germline CDR1 is MDHEN and CDR2 is SYDVKM. The CDR3 covers 15 residues. The V end lost 3 bases, the J end lost 2 bases, and 13 bases lay between the germline ends. CDR3 region: CASSLPGTGNYGYTF. The DNA for the CDR3 is TGTGCCAGCAGTTTGCCTGGGACTGGGAACTATGGCTACACCTTC.

This clone has only a few counts. The chain couples TRBV6-5 to TRBJ2-3; 9 nucleotides align to TRBD1. Germline loops: CDR1 MNHEY, CDR2 SVGAGI. The V gene end was trimmed by 6 bases and the J gene end by 8 bases; junction bases not matched to a gene: 3. CDR3 length: 12 residues. The chain's CDR3 is CASSDRGFTQYF. The DNA for the CDR3 is TGTGCCAGCAGCGACAGGGGGTTTACGCAGTATTTT.

This clone came up once. V usage is TRBV6-1 and J usage is TRBJ1-2; D is perhaps TRBD1 (5 bases). This CDR3 comprises 13 residues. Trimming shortened V by 3 bases and J by 3 bases, and 8 bases separated the two germline ends. Per the germline V gene, CDR1 is MNHNS and CDR2 is SASEGT. CDR3 protein: CASSDSGYYGYTF. The CDR3 DNA reads TGTGCCAGCAGTGACTCAGGGTACTATGGCTACACCTTC.

The V gene is TRBV2, the J gene TRBJ1-2, with no clear D. Germline CDR1 SNHLY, CDR2 FYNNEI. The CDR3 runs to 16 residues. The ends were cut back, 4 bases at V and 7 bases at J, with 22 bases in the middle. The CDR3: CASSASRNRAWGGYTF. The CDR3 DNA reads TGTGCCAGCAGTGCAAGCCGCAACCGGGCCTGGGGTGGCTACACCTTC.

J is TRBJ1-5 and V is TRBV27; D is unresolved. This CDR3 has 16 residues. The V and J ends lost 2 bases and 1 base respectively, with 12 bases between them. Germline CDR1 is MNHEY and CDR2 is SMNVEV (reference sequence). The CDR3 is CASSLRGPGSNQPQHF. CDR3 DNA: TGTGCCAGCAGTTTACGCGGTCCGGGAAGCAATCAGCCCCAGCATTTT.

This clone was detected once. The gene calls are TRBV29-1 and TRBJ1-2, with unresolved D. V was cut by 7 bases and J by 8 bases, with 14 bases left in between. The CDR3 is 11 residues long. Germline V gene lookup returns CDR1 SQVTM and CDR2 ANQGSEA. In DNA, the CDR3 is TGCAGCGCCGAAGCCTCAGCGGGCTACACCTTC. As protein: CSAEASAGYTF.

V is TRBV5-1 and J is TRBJ2-7; possibly TRBD2 for D (6 bases). CDR3 size: 15 residues. V shed 5 bases and J shed 1 base, with 16 bases lying between them. The germline V gene encodes CDR1 SGHRS and CDR2 YFSETQ. The DNA for the CDR3 is TGCGCCAGCAGTCTGGCGGGGAGTGGGTCCTACGAGCAGTACTTC. This encodes CASSLAGSGSYEQYF.

The rearrangement joins TRBV28 to TRBJ1-5; 7 bases fit TRBD1. Trimming at V came to 5 bases and at J to 4 bases, leaving 11 bases not matched to a gene. CDR3 size: 16 residues. Looked up from germline, CDR1 is MDHEN and CDR2 is SYDVKM. This CDR3 is CASSPTDRRINQPQHF. CDR3 sequence (DNA): TGTGCCAGCAGTCCCACGGACAGGCGAATAAATCAGCCCCAGCATTTT. The complete variable domain, with remaining parts taken from reference TRBV28 and TRBJ1-5, reads DVKVTQSSRYLVKRTGEKVFLECVQDMDHENMFWYRQDPGLGLRLIYFSYDVKMKEKGDIPEGYSVSREKKERFSLILESASTNQTSMYLCASSPTDRRINQPQHFGDGTRLSIL.

This clone was found a few times. This chain uses TRBV25-1 with TRBJ2-1, with 8 positions matching TRBD2. The CDR3 totals 16 residues. The junction had 11 bases not matched to a gene; V was cut back by 4 bases and J by 6 bases. In germline, CDR1 is MGHDK, CDR2 SYGVNS. CDR3 sequence (DNA): TGTGCCAGCAGTGCCCGGGGGGCGGGAGGTCGCAATGAGCAGTTCTTC. Protein product: CASSARGAGGRNEQFF.

This clone has a handful of counts. CDR3 loop: CASSVGLAGITDTQYF. The CDR3, as DNA: TGTGCCAGCAGTGTGGGACTAGCGGGAATCACAGATACGCAGTATTTT. The chain is built from TRBV2 and TRBJ2-3; TRBD2 aligns across 13 bases. The CDR3 runs to 16 residues. CDR1 is SNHLY, CDR2 FYNNEI, per germline. V lost 4 bases to trimming and J lost 2 bases; unmatched junction nucleotides: 3.

This clone has a handful of counts. The rearrangement uses TRBV28 and TRBJ1-5; tentatively, D is TRBD1 (5 bases). V lost 6 bases and J lost 1, with 22 bases in between. Germline V gives CDR1 MDHEN, CDR2 SYDVKM. The CDR3 is 18 amino acids. Here the CDR3 reads CASSAMRGRSSSNQPQHF. The CDR3 DNA follows: TGTGCCAGCAGCGCGATGAGGGGACGCTCTTCGAGCAATCAGCCCCAGCATTTT.

The rearrangement uses TRBV18 and TRBJ2-3; 9 bases are a match to TRBD1. Germline V gene sequence: CDR1 KGHSH, CDR2 LQKENI. V was pared by 1 base and J by 2 bases, with 10 bases of the junction left unmatched. CDR3 length: 18 amino acids. This chain's CDR3 is CASSPRAPGQGSTDTQYF. CDR3 nucleotide sequence: TGTGCCAGCTCACCACGCGCCCCGGGACAGGGATCCACAGATACGCAGTATTTT.